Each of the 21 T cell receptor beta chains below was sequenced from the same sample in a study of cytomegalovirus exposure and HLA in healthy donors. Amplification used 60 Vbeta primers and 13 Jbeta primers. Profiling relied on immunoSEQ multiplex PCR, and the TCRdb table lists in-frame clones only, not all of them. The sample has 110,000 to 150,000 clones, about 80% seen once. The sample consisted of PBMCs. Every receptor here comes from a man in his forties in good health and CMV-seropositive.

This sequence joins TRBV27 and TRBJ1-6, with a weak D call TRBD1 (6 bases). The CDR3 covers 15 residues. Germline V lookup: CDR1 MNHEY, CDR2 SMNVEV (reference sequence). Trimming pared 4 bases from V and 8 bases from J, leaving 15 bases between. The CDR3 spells CASSSTGFKDSPLHF. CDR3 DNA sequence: TGTGCCAGCAGTTCAACAGGGTTTAAGGATTCACCCCTCCACTTT.

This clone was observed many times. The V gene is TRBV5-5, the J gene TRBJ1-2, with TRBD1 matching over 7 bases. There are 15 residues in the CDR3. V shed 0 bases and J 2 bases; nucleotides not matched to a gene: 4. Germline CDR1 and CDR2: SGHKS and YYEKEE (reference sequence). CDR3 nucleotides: TGTGCCAGCAGCTTGGCCCCGACAGGGAACTATGGCTACACCTTC. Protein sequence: CASSLAPTGNYGYTF.

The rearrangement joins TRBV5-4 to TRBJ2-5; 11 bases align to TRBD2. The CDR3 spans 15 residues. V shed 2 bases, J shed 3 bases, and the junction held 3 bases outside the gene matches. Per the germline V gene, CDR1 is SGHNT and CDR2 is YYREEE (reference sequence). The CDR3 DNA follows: TGTGCCAGCAGCTTAAGACTAGCGGGAAAAGAGACCCAGTACTTC. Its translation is CASSLRLAGKETQYF.

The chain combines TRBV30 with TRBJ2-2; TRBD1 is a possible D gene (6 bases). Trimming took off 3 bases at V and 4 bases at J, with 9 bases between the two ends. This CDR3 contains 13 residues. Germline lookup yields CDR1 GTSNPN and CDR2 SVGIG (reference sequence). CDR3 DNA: TGTGCCTGGAGGGAGACAGGCACCGGGGAGCTGTTTTTT. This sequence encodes CAWRETGTGELFF.

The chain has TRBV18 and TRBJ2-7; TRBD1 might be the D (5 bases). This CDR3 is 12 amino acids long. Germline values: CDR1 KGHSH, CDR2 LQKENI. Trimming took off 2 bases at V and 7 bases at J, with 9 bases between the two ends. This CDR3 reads CASSPGAGEQYF. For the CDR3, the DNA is TGTGCCAGCTCACCAGGGGCCGGGGAGCAGTACTTC.

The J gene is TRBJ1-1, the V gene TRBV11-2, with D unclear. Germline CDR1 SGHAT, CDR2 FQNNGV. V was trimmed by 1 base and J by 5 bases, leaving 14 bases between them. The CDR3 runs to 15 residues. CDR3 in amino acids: CASSLGQSGRTEAFF. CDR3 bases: TGTGCCAGCAGCTTAGGTCAGTCGGGTCGGACTGAAGCTTTCTTT.

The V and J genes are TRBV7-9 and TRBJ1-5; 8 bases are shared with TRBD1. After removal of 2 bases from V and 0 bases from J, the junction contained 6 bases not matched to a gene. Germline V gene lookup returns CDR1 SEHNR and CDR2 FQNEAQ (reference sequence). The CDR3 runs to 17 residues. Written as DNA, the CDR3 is TGTGCCAGCAGCTTAACTAACAGGGGGTATAGCAATCAGCCCCAGCATTTT. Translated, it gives CASSLTNRGYSNQPQHF.

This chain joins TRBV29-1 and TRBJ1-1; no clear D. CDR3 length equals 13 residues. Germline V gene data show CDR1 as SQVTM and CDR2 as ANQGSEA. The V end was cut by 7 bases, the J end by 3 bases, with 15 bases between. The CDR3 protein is CSAGKGGDTEAFF. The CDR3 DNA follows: TGCAGCGCCGGCAAGGGCGGGGACACTGAAGCTTTCTTT.

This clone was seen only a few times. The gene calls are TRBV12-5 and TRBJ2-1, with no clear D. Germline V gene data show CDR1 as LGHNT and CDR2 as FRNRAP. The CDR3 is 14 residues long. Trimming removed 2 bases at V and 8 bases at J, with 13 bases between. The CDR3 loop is CASGLPVSSDEQFF. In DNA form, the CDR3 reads TGTGCTAGTGGTTTGCCCGTTTCCTCCGATGAGCAGTTCTTC.

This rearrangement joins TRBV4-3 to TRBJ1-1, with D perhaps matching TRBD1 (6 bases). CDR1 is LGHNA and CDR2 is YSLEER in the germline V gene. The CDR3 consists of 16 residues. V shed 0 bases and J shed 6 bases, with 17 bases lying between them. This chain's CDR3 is CASSQDRAGVDAEAFF. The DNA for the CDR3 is TGCGCCAGCAGCCAAGATCGGGCAGGGGTGGACGCTGAAGCTTTCTTT.

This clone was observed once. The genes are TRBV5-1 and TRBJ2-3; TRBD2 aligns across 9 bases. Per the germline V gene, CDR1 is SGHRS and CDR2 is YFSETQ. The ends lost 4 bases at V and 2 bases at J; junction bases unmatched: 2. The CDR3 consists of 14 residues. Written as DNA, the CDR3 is TGCGCCAGCAGCCTAGCGGGGTACACAGATACGCAGTATTTT. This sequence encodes CASSLAGYTDTQYF.

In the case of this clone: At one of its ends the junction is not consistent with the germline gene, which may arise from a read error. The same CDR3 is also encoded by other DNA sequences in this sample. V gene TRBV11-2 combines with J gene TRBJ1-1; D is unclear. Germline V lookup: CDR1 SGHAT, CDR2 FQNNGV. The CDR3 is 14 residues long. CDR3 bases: TGTGCCAGCAGCTTATATTCCTCTTTGACTGAGGCTTTCTTT. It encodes CASSLYSSLTEAFF.

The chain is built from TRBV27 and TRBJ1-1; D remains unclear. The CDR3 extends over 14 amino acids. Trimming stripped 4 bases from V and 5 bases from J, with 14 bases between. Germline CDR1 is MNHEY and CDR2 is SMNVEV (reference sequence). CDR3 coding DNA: TGTGCCAGCAGTTCGGGGAGGGCTAGGACTGAAGCTTTCTTT. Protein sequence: CASSSGRARTEAFF.

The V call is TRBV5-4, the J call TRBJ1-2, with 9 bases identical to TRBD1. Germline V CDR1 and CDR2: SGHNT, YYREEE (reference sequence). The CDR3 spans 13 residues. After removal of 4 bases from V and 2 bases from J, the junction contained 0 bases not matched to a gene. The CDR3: CASSGTGNYGYTF. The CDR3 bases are TGTGCCAGCAGCGGGACAGGGAACTATGGCTACACCTTC.

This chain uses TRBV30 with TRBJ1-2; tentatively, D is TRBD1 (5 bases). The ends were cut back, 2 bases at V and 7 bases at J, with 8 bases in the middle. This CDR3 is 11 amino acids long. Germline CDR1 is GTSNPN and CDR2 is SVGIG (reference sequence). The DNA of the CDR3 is TGTGCCTGGAGTATGGGGGGTGGCTACACCTTC. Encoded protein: CAWSMGGGYTF.

CDR3 DNA sequence: TGCGCCAGCAGCCACGGACTAGCCAGGGGCACCGGGGAGCTGTTTTTT. Residues: CASSHGLARGTGELFF. The chain is built from TRBV5-1 and TRBJ2-2; 8 bases align to TRBD2. Losses at the gene ends were 4 bases for V and 4 bases for J; bases not matched to a gene: 9. The germline CDR1 and CDR2 sequences are SGHRS and YFSETQ. This CDR3 has 16 residues.

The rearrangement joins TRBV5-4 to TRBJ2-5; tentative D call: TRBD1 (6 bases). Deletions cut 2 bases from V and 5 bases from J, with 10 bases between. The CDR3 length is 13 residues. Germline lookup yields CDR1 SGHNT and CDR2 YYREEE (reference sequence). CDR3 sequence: CASSFNRVETQYF. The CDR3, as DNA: TGTGCCAGCAGCTTCAACAGGGTGGAGACCCAGTACTTC.

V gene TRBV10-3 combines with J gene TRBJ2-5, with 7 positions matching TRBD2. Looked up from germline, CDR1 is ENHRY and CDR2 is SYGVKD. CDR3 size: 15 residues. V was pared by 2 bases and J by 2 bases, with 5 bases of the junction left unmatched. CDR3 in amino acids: CAISEGGSRQETQYF. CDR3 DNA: TGTGCCATCAGTGAGGGCGGGAGCCGTCAAGAGACCCAGTACTTC.

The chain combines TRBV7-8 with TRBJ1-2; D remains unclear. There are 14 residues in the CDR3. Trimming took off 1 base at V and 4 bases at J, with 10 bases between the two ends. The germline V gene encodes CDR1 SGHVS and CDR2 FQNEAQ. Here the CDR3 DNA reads TGTGCCAGCAGCTTAGGGGTGGGAGGCTATGGCTACACCTTC. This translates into CASSLGVGGYGYTF.

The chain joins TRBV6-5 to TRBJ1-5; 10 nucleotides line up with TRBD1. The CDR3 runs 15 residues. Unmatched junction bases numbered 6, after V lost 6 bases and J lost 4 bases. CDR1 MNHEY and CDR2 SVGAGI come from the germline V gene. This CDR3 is CASSPTGGSNQPQHF. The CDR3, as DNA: TGTGCCAGCAGCCCGACAGGGGGCTCAAATCAGCCCCAGCATTTT.

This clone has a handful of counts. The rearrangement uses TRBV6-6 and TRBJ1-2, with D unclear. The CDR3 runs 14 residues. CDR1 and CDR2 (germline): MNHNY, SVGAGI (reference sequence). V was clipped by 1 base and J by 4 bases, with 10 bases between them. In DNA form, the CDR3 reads TGTGCCAGCAGTTACTTCGGAGATCGCTATGGCTACACCTTC. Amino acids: CASSYFGDRYGYTF.